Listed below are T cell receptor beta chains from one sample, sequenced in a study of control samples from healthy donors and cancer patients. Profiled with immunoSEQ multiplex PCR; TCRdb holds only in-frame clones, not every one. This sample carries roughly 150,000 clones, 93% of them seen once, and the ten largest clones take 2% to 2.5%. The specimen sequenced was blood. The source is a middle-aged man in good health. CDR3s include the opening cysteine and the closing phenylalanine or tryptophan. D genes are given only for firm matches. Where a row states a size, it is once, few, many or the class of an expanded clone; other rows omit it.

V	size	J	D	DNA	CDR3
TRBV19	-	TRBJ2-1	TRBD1	TGTGCCAGTAGTACCCGTGGACAGGCGTTTTGGGAGCAGTTCTTC	CASSTRGQAFWEQFF
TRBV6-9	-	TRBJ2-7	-	TGTGCCAGTTGTGGCGAGCAGTACTTC	CASCGEQYF
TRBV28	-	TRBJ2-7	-	TGTGCCAGCAGCCTGGGGGGCCTCTACGAGCAGTACTTC	CASSLGGLYEQYF
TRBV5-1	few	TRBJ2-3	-	TGCGCCAGCAGCCGGGACTCCTTCGGCACAGATACGCAGTATTTT	CASSRDSFGTDTQYF
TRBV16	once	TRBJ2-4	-	TGTGCCAGCAGTTTGGGACTAGCCAAAAACATTCAGTACTTC	CASSLGLAKNIQYF
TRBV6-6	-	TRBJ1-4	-	TGTGCCAGCAGTGCTAATCCAACTAATGAAAAACTGTTTTTT	CASSANPTNEKLFF
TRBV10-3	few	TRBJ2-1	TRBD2	TGTGCCATCAGTGAGGACCTAGCGGGAGTTGGTGAGCAGTTCTTC	CAISEDLAGVGEQFF
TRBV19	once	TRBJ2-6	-	TGTGCCAGTGGCCGAGACAGGACCTACTCTGGGGCCAACGTCCTGACTTTC	CASGRDRTYSGANVLTF
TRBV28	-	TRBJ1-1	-	TGTGCCAGCAGTTCCCCCCCCCTACAGGGTACGACTGAAGCTTTCTTT	CASSSPPLQGTTEAFF
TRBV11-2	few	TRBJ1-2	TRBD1	TGTGCCAGCAGCCAGGGACAGGGGGCGCGGGGCGGCTACACCTTC	CASSQGQGARGGYTF
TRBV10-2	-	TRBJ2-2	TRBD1	TGCGCCAGCAGTGATTTGGACAGGGGGCGGTTGGAAACCGGGGAGCTGTTTTTT	CASSDLDRGRLETGELFF
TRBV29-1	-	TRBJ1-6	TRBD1	TGCAGCGTTGATCAGGGGGTGGGGTCACCCCTCCACTTT	CSVDQGVGSPLHF
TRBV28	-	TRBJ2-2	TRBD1	TGTGCCAGCACCCGACAGGGTCTCCACACCGGGGAGCTGTTTTTT	CASTRQGLHTGELFF
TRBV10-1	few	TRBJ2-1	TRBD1	TGCGCCAGCTCCGGGACAGGGATCTACAATGAGCAGTTCTTC	CASSGTGIYNEQFF
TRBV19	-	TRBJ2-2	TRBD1	TGTGCCACTCAGAGGGGACAGGACACCGGGGAGCTGTTTTTT	CATQRGQDTGELFF
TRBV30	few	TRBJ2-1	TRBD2	TGTGCCCGTCGGACTAGCGGGATTGAGCAGTTCTTC	CARRTSGIEQFF
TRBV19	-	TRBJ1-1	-	TGTGCCAGTAGTTTCGGAGACACTGAAGCTTTCTTT	CASSFGDTEAFF
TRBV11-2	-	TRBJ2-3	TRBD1	TGTGCCAGCAGCTTAACCATTGACGGGACAGGGGTCACAGATACGCAGTATTTT	CASSLTIDGTGVTDTQYF
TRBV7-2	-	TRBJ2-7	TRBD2	TGTGCCAGCAGCTTAGGGGGAGGACTAGCGGGCTACGAGCAGTACTTC	CASSLGGGLAGYEQYF
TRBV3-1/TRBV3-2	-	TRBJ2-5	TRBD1	TGTGCCAGCAGCCAAGTTGCCGGGACAGGGTCCGAGACCCAGTACTTC	CASSQVAGTGSETQYF
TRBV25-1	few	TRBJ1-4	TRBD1	TGTGCCAGCAGTGACCACTCGACAGGGGGCATTGAAAAACTGTTTTTT	CASSDHSTGGIEKLFF
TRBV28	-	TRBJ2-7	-	TGTGCCAGCTCGGAAGGCACAGACTACGAGCAGTACTTC	CASSEGTDYEQYF
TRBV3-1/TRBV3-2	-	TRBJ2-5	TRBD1	TGTGCCAGCCAACGGGACAGGGGGCAAGAGACCCAGTACTTC	CASQRDRGQETQYF
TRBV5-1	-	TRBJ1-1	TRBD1	TGCGCCAGCAGCTTGGGAGGGACAGAGAATGAAGCTTTCTTT	CASSLGGTENEAFF
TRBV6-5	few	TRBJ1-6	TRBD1	TGTGCCAGCAGTCGGACAGGGGACTATAATTCACCCCTCCACTTT	CASSRTGDYNSPLHF
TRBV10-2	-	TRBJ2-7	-	TGCGCCAGCAGTGTAGGGCAGGCCTACGAGCAGTACTTC	CASSVGQAYEQYF
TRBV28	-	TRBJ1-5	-	TGTGCCAGCAGTTTCCGCCTCCGCCGTCCCAGGGGCAATCAGCCCCAGCATTTT	CASSFRLRRPRGNQPQHF
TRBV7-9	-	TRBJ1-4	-	TGTGCCAGCAGCTTAGGGACAGCTGCAACTAATGAAAAACTGTTTTTT	CASSLGTAATNEKLFF
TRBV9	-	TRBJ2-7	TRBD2	TGTGCCAGCAGCTGGGGGGGTCCCTCCTACGAGCAGTACTTC	CASSWGGPSYEQYF
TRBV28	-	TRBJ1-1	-	TGTGCCAGCAGTTTCGGAGCATTCGAAGCTTTCTTT	CASSFGAFEAFF
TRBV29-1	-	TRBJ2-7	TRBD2	TGCAGCGTTGAAGAACCCCGACTAGCGGGAGAGAACGAGCAGTACTTC	CSVEEPRLAGENEQYF
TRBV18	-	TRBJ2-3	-	TGTGCCAGCTCACCGGTGATTACCCCCGCTGATACGCAGTATTTT	CASSPVITPADTQYF
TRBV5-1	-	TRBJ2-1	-	TGCGCCAGCAGCTTCACTACCGAGCAGTTCTTC	CASSFTTEQFF
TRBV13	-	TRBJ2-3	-	TGTGCCAGCAGCTTAAGCCAGTACACAGATACGCAGTATTTT	CASSLSQYTDTQYF
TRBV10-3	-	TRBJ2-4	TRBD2	TGTGCCACCCGATCTGGGGGGGACATTCAGTACTTC	CATRSGGDIQYF
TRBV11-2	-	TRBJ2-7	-	TGTGCCAGCAGGCCCAGGGCGGGGTACGAGCAGTACTTC	CASRPRAGYEQYF